These T cell receptor beta chains were read from a single sample in a study of identical twins. TCRdb independently ran MiXCR on the 5' RACE reads; one entry per CDR3 protein. The sample contains about 490,000 distinct CDR3 sequences, around 15% of which appear only once. This sample was also put to use in a study of yellow fever vaccine responses in identical twins.

The sample consisted of CD4+ T cells sorted from blood. The receptor set was obtained from a woman between 18 and 29 years old in good health. The CDR3 runs from the conserved cysteine through the conserved F or W. D genes are given only for firm matches. A row's size may be missing; if present it is once, few, many or a size class.

cdr3_nt cdr3_aa j_call v_call d_call clone_size
TGCAGTGCTAGTGGTAGGGGGGAGACCCAGTACTTC CSASGRGETQYF TRBJ2-5 TRBV20-1 NA few
TGTGCCAGCTCACCACCGTCAAGGGCTGAAGCTTTCTTT CASSPPSRAEAFF TRBJ1-1 TRBV18 NA NA
TGCGCCAGCAGCCCGGGGCATGAGCAGTTCTTC CASSPGHEQFF TRBJ2-1 TRBV5-1 NA few
TGTGCCAGCAGTTGGGGACTAGCGGTCTCCTACGAGCAGTACTTC CASSWGLAVSYEQYF TRBJ2-7 TRBV12-3/TRBV12-4 TRBD2 NA
TGTGCCAGCAGCCTTGAGCCCGGGACAGCTAACACCGGGGAGCTGTTTTTT CASSLEPGTANTGELFF TRBJ2-2 TRBV7-3 TRBD1 few
TGCAGCGCTAACAAAGACTGGGAAGCTTTCTTT CSANKDWEAFF TRBJ1-1 TRBV29-1 NA few
TGCGCCAGCAGCCGGGAGGGACTAGATGGAGATACGCAGTATTTT CASSREGLDGDTQYF TRBJ2-3 TRBV4-1 TRBD2 few
TGTGCCAGCAGTGAATTAGGTCACTCTGGAAACACCATATATTTT CASSELGHSGNTIYF TRBJ1-3 TRBV2 NA NA
TGCGCCAGCAGCCCCCGTTACGGTTATGGGGGAGAAGCCTTCTTT CASSPRYGYGGEAFF TRBJ1-1 TRBV5-1 NA few
TGTGCCAGCAGTCCTACCCGGGAGTTGGGCACAGATACGCAGTATTTT CASSPTRELGTDTQYF TRBJ2-3 TRBV12-3/TRBV12-4 NA few
TGTGCCATCAGGATAGCGGGCAGCAATGAGCAGTTCTTC CAIRIAGSNEQFF TRBJ2-1 TRBV10-3 TRBD2 few
TGCAGTCCGTTAGCGGGGCAAGAGACCCAGTACTTC CSPLAGQETQYF TRBJ2-5 TRBV20-1 TRBD2 NA
TGCGCCAGCAGCCAACGACAGGGGGTCTACGAGCAGTACTTC CASSQRQGVYEQYF TRBJ2-7 TRBV4-1 TRBD1 few
TGCGCCAGCAGCTTGCTTGGTGGGGTCACCGGGGAGCTGTTTTTT CASSLLGGVTGELFF TRBJ2-2 TRBV5-1 NA NA
TGCAGCGTTCTCCCCCCTCGAGGCCCAGCTAGTGCAGATACGCAGTATTTT CSVLPPRGPASADTQYF TRBJ2-3 TRBV29-1 NA many
TGTGCCAGCAGCCCCTACGACGGGGGAAGAAACACCATATATTTT CASSPYDGGRNTIYF TRBJ1-3 TRBV3-1 NA medium-sized
TGTGCCAGCTCACCAAACAGGGGCGAGCAGTACTTC CASSPNRGEQYF TRBJ2-7 TRBV18 TRBD1 NA
TGCGCCAGCGGGCCGGGGGGGGCCTTGGGTAACGAGCAGTACTTC CASGPGGALGNEQYF TRBJ2-7 TRBV5-1 TRBD2 NA
TGTGCCAGCGGACGACTAGCGGGTGTTAGCTCCTACAATGAGCAGTTCTTC CASGRLAGVSSYNEQFF TRBJ2-1 TRBV28 TRBD2 few
TGCGCCAGCAATCTTGAGGGAGTTTTCTCCTACGAGCAGTACTTC CASNLEGVFSYEQYF TRBJ2-7 TRBV5-1 NA NA
TGTGCCACCAGCAGAGATCAACAGAGGGTCGAGTATGGCTACACCTTC CATSRDQQRVEYGYTF TRBJ1-2 TRBV15 NA few
TGCGCCAGCAGCCCGACGGGGGAGACCTACAATGAGCAGCTCTTC CASSPTGETYNEQLF TRBJ2-1 TRBV5-1 NA NA
TGTGCCAGCAGTTCCCGGACTAGCGGGAGGGTGGAAGATACGCAGTATTTT CASSSRTSGRVEDTQYF TRBJ2-3 TRBV6-5 TRBD2 NA
TGTGCCAGCACCCACCTTAGGGGAAGGACCGGGGAGCTGTTTTTT CASTHLRGRTGELFF TRBJ2-2 TRBV28 NA NA
TGTGCCAGCACCCCGGGACTAGCGGGGAACACCGGGGAGCTGTTTTTT CASTPGLAGNTGELFF TRBJ2-2 TRBV27 TRBD2 few
TGTGCCAGCAGTTTAGGGTACGGGGAGGGGGGGCAGCCCCAGCATTTT CASSLGYGEGGQPQHF TRBJ1-5 TRBV28 NA NA
TGCGCCAGCAGCTTGGAGCTAGCGACTGGCAATGAGCAGTTCTTC CASSLELATGNEQFF TRBJ2-1 TRBV5-1 NA many
TGTGCCAGCAGCTTAGAAATAGCGGTAGCAACCTACGAGCAGTACTTC CASSLEIAVATYEQYF TRBJ2-7 TRBV11-2 NA few
TGTGCCAGCAGTGCAGGGGGAGCTAGCACAGATACGCAGTATTTT CASSAGGASTDTQYF TRBJ2-3 TRBV2 TRBD1 NA
TGCAGTGCTAGAGATCTGGAGAACACTGAAGCTTTCTTT CSARDLENTEAFF TRBJ1-1 TRBV20-1 NA NA
TGTGCCAGCTCACCACAATCGGACAGGAACACCGGGGAGCTGTTTTTT CASSPQSDRNTGELFF TRBJ2-2 TRBV18 NA once
TGTGCCAGCAGCTTAGCGGGGACTAACCCCTACGAGCAGTACTTC CASSLAGTNPYEQYF TRBJ2-7 TRBV7-8 TRBD2 NA
TGTGCCAGCAGTCAGGGTATGAACACTGAAGCTTTCTTT CASSQGMNTEAFF TRBJ1-1 TRBV3-1 NA many
TGTGCCAGCAGTTTTGGCAGGGGGATAGCTTTCTTT CASSFGRGIAFF TRBJ1-1 TRBV12-3/TRBV12-4 TRBD1 NA
TGTGCCAGCACCTGGACTAGCGGGAAAATCACAGATACGCAGTATTTT CASTWTSGKITDTQYF TRBJ2-3 TRBV2 TRBD2 NA
TGTGCTAGTGGTGGGACCCTTAGCACAGATACGCAGTATTTT CASGGTLSTDTQYF TRBJ2-3 TRBV12-5 NA NA
TGTGCCAGCAGCCTAGATAATCAGCCCCAGCATTTT CASSLDNQPQHF TRBJ1-5 TRBV12-3/TRBV12-4 NA many
TGTGCCAGCAGCCTGGGCAGGTCCCAAGCTTTCTTT CASSLGRSQAFF TRBJ1-1 TRBV7-9 NA NA
TGTGCCACCTCTCCCCCCGGCAGGGGGAACACCGGGGAGCTGTTTTTT CATSPPGRGNTGELFF TRBJ2-2 TRBV24-1 NA NA
TGTGCCAGCAGTTTTTACGACAGGGTAGAGACCCAGTACTTC CASSFYDRVETQYF TRBJ2-5 TRBV27 TRBD1 NA
TGTGCCAGCAGTTTATTAGACAGTGAGCCCCAGCATTTT CASSLLDSEPQHF TRBJ1-5 TRBV12-3/TRBV12-4 NA many
TGCGCCAGTGGGACTAGCGGGAGCGGATCAGATACGCAGTATTTT CASGTSGSGSDTQYF TRBJ2-3 TRBV10-2 TRBD2 NA
TGTGCCAGCAGCCAAGATGTCCCCACGAATAAACTGTTTTTT CASSQDVPTNKLFF TRBJ1-4 TRBV3-1 NA NA
TGTGCCAGCAGAGCAGGGAGCACTGAAGCTTTCTTT CASRAGSTEAFF TRBJ1-1 TRBV6-6 NA few
TGTGCCAGCAGGGGGTCAGGGAGTTTGGTCACTGAAGCTTTCTTT CASRGSGSLVTEAFF TRBJ1-1 TRBV12-3/TRBV12-4 NA many